The 2 T cell receptor beta chains presented below share a single source sample, sequenced in a study of shared clonotypes between healthy human individuals (dated by TCRdb to the early 2020s). The receptor library was made with the immunoSEQ multiplex PCR assay. TCRdb's version of the immuneACCESS table is confined to in-frame rearrangements and falls short of the full clone set. An unresolved V gene accounts for under half of the shortfall where checked; the remainder is of unknown origin. The sample has approximately 1,500,000 clones on record, approximately 98% of them singletons. Jointly, the top ten make up less than 0.55% of the sample. The sequencing input was naive CD4+ T cells sorted from blood. The cell subset or site label for this specimen denotes: CD45RA+ positively selected. These TCRs come from a man aged 25-45 years in good health.

The chain links TRBV28 to TRBJ2-3; TRBD2 agrees at 13 bases. Germline values: CDR1 MDHEN, CDR2 SYDVKM. J lost 3 bases, V lost 4 bases, and 7 bases had no gene match. The CDR3 runs to 17 residues. CDR3: CASSSMRLAGGTDTQYF. Written as DNA, the CDR3 is TGTGCCAGCAGTTCCATGCGACTAGCGGGAGGTACAGATACGCAGTATTTT.

The V call is TRBV27, the J call TRBJ1-5; weak D call: TRBD1 (5 bases). The V end lost 0 bases, the J end lost 12 bases, and 12 bases lay between the germline ends. Germline V gene sequence: CDR1 MNHEY, CDR2 SMNVEV (reference sequence). The CDR3 spans 13 residues. In DNA form, the CDR3 reads TGTGCCAGCAGTTTATCCCCCGGGACGGGCCAGCATTTT. Amino acids: CASSLSPGTGQHF.